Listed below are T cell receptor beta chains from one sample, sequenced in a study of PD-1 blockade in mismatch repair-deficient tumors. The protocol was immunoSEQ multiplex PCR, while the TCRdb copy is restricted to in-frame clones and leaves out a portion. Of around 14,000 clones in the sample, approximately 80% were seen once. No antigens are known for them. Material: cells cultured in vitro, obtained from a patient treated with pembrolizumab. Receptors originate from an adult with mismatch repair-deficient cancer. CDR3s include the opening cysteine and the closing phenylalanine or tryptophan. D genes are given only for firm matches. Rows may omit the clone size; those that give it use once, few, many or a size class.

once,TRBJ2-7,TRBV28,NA,TGTGCCAGCAGTTTAGTCGGGGGCTCCTACGAGCAGTACTTC,CASSLVGGSYEQYF
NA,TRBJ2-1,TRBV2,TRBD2,TGTGCCAGCAGCACCGGGACTAGTGTAAGTGAGCAGTTCTTC,CASSTGTSVSEQFF
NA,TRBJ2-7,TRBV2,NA,TGTGCCAGCAGTGCCGGGAACTCCTACGAGCAGTACTTC,CASSAGNSYEQYF
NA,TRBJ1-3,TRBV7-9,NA,TGTGCCAGCAGCTTTGGGCGAAGCTCTGGAAACACCATATATTTT,CASSFGRSSGNTIYF
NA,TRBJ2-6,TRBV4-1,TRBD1,TGCGCCAGCAGCCACCTGACAGGGGGCACTGGGGCCAACGTCCTGACTTTC,CASSHLTGGTGANVLTF
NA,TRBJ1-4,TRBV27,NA,TGTGCCAGCAGTTCCTACAGCCCCCCGGGTGAAAAACTGTTTTTT,CASSSYSPPGEKLFF
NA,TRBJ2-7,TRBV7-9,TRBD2,TGTGCCTGCGACGGGCGGGCGGGAGGAAGCTCCTACGAGCAGTACTTC,CACDGRAGGSSYEQYF
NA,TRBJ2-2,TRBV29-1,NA,TGCAGCGTTGAAGTTAGCGGAATCAACACCGGGGAGCTGTTTTTT,CSVEVSGINTGELFF
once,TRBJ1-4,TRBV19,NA,TGTGCCAGTAGTATGGGCAGTACAACAACTAATGAAAAACTGTTTTTT,CASSMGSTTTNEKLFF
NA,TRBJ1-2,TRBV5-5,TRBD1,TGTGCCAGCAGCTTGACAGGGGGGATCTATGGCTACACCTTC,CASSLTGGIYGYTF
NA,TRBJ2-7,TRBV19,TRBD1,TGTGCCAGTCGGGACAGGGCCTCCTACGAGCAGTACTTC,CASRDRASYEQYF
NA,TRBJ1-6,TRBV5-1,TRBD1,TGCGCCAGCAGACCACATGGGGGAGGGGGCCGTAGCAATTCACCCCTCCACTTT,CASRPHGGGGRSNSPLHF
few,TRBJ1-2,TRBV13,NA,TGTGCCAGCAGCTTTGGGACAACAGGAAACTATGGCTACACCTTC,CASSFGTTGNYGYTF
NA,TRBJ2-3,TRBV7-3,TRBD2,TGTGCCAGCAGCTTAAGACTAGCGGGGATCACCACAGATACGCAGTATTTT,CASSLRLAGITTDTQYF
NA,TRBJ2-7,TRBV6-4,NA,TGTGCCAGCAGTGCAGGGAGAGTTACCTCCTACGAGCAGTACTTC,CASSAGRVTSYEQYF
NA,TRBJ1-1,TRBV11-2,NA,TGTGCCAGCAGCTCCTCAGACCTCAACACTGAAGCTTTCTTT,CASSSSDLNTEAFF
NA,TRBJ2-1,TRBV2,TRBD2,TGTGCCAGCACCGGGACTAGCGGGAGCGTAAACAATGAGCAGTTCTTC,CASTGTSGSVNNEQFF
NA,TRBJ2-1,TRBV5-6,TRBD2,TGTGCCAGCAGCGACTATCGGGGCGGGAGTCTTTACTCCTACAATGAGCAGTTCTTC,CASSDYRGGSLYSYNEQFF
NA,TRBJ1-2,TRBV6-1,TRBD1,TGTGCCAGCAGTGAACAGGGGGATACCTATGGCTACACCTTC,CASSEQGDTYGYTF
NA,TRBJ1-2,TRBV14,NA,TGTGCCAGCAGACACAACGAGGAAGCTTACACCTTC,CASRHNEEAYTF
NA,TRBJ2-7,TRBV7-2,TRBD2,TGTGCCAGCAGCCCTAAGCGGGACTTCTCCTACGAGCAGTACTTC,CASSPKRDFSYEQYF
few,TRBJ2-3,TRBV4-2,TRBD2,TGTGCCAGCACGGACCCCGGGACTAGCCCCACAGATACGCAGTATTTT,CASTDPGTSPTDTQYF
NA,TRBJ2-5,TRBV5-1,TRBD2,TGCGCCAGCAGCTTGGGGACTAGCTTAGAGACCCAGTACTTC,CASSLGTSLETQYF
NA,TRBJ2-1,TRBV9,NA,TGTGCCAGCAGCTCCGCCGGGGGCGATGAGCAGTTCTTC,CASSSAGGDEQFF
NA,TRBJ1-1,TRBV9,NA,TGTGCCAGCAGCTCCCGGGGGCTCACTGAAGCTTTCTTT,CASSSRGLTEAFF
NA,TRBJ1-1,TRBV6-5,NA,TGTGCCAGCAGTTACGGAGGCAGAACTGAAGCTTTCTTT,CASSYGGRTEAFF
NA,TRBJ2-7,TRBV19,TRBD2,TGTGCCAGTAGTATAGATCTAGCGGGAGAAGACGAGCAGTACTTC,CASSIDLAGEDEQYF
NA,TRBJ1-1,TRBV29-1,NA,TGCAGCGTTGAGAGGAACAGGGAAGCTTTCTTT,CSVERNREAFF
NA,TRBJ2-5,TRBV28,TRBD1,TGTGCCAGTTGGGACAGGGGGAGCCGAGAGACCCAGTACTTC,CASWDRGSRETQYF
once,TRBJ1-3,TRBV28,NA,TGTGCCACCGACGGGCCATCCACTGGAAACACCATATATTTT,CATDGPSTGNTIYF
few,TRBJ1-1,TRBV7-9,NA,TGTGCCAGCAGCTTGACAGAAGAAGCTTTCTTT,CASSLTEEAFF
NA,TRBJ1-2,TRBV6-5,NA,TGTGCCAGCAGCTTCGGACAGACTTACAACTATGGCTACACCTTC,CASSFGQTYNYGYTF
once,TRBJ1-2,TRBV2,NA,TGTGCCAGCAGTGGGACAGTCAACTATGGCTACACCTTC,CASSGTVNYGYTF
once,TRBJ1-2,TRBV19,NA,TGTGCCAGTAGTATTCTGCTCGACAACCACTATGGCTACACCTTC,CASSILLDNHYGYTF
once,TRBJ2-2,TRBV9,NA,TGTGCCAGCGCCGCCTCGAGAATCGGGGAGCTGTTTTTT,CASAASRIGELFF
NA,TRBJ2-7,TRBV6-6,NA,TGTGCCAGCAGTTACACGGGGAAGGAGTCCTACGAGCAGTACTTC,CASSYTGKESYEQYF
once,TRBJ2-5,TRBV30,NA,TGTGCCTGGAGTGTGCAGTTGGAGACCCAGTACTTC,CAWSVQLETQYF
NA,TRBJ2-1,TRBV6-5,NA,TGTGCCAGCAGCAGGGGATACTACAATGAGCAGTTCTTC,CASSRGYYNEQFF
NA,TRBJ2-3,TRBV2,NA,TGTGCCAGAGACGGTTACACAGATACGCAGTATTTT,CARDGYTDTQYF
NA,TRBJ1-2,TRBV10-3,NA,TGTGCCATCAGTGATGAGGGAGAAGCTAACTATGGCTACACCTTC,CAISDEGEANYGYTF
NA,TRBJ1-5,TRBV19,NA,TGTGCCAGTAGTATACCCCCCGCCGGACAACTCAATCAGCCCCAGCATTTT,CASSIPPAGQLNQPQHF
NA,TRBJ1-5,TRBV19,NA,TGTGCTGCCAGTAGATGGCTTAGCAATCAGCCCCAGCATTTT,CAASRWLSNQPQHF
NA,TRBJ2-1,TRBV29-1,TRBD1,TGCAGCGTTGACAGGGGGTTCTACAATGAGCAGTTCTTC,CSVDRGFYNEQFF
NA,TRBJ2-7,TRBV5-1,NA,TGCGCCAGCAGCTTGGATTGGCGGACCTACGAGCAGTACTTC,CASSLDWRTYEQYF
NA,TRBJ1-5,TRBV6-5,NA,TGTGCCAGCAGCCATCGGAGTAGCAATCAGCCCCAGCATTTT,CASSHRSSNQPQHF
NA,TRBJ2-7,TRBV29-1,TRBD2,TGCAGCGTTGAATGGGCTAGCGGATCCTACGAGCAGTACTTC,CSVEWASGSYEQYF
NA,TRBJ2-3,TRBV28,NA,NA,CASSFFGQDPDTQYF
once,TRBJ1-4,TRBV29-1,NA,TGCAGCGTCACCAGGGTCGCAACTAATGAAAAACTGTTTTTT,CSVTRVATNEKLFF
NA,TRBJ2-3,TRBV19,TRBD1,TGTGCCAGTAGTTTCCGGGACAGTAGCACAGATACGCAGTATTTT,CASSFRDSSTDTQYF
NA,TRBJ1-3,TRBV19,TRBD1,TGTGCCAGTAGTCCACGGACAGGAACTCCTGGAAACACCATATATTTT,CASSPRTGTPGNTIYF
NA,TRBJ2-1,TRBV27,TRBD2,TGTGCCAGCACGCAGAGGACTAGCGGGAGTAGTGAGCAGTTCTTC,CASTQRTSGSSEQFF
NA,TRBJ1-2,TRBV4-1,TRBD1,TGCGCCAGCAGCCTCGACAGGGGGGCGATTGGCTACACCTTC,CASSLDRGAIGYTF
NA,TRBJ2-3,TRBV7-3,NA,TGTGCCAGCAGCTCCGGACTAACACGTTACACAGATACGCAGTATTTT,CASSSGLTRYTDTQYF
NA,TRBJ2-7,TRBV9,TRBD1,TGTGCCAGCAGCGTATCACAGGGGAACTACGAGCAGTACTTC,CASSVSQGNYEQYF
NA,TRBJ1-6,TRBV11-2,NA,TGTGCCAGCAGCTTAGTAGGGAGTTATAATTCACCCCTCCACTTT,CASSLVGSYNSPLHF